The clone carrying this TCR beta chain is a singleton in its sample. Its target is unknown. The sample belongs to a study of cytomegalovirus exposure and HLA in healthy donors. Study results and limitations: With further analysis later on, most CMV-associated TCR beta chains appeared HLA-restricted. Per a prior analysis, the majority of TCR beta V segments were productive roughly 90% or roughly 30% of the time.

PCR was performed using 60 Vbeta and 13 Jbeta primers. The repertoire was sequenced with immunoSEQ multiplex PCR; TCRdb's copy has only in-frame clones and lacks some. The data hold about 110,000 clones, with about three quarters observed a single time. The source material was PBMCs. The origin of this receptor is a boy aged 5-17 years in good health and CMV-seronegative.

The CDR3 loop reads CAISESAGGAVNEQFF. CDR3 nucleotide sequence: TGTGCCATCAGTGAGTCAGCCGGGGGGGCAGTGAATGAGCAGTTCTTC. V is TRBV10-3 and J is TRBJ2-1; 8 bases are shared with TRBD2. The CDR3 runs 16 residues. V shed 0 bases and J 7 bases; nucleotides not matched to a gene: 8. Per the germline V gene, CDR1 is ENHRY and CDR2 is SYGVKD.